The clone carrying this T cell receptor (beta chain) was observed a single time. Its antigen is undetermined. The data were obtained in a study of OX40 agonist ivuxolimab in advanced cancers. Study background: Checkpoint inhibitors had been given previously to 35% to 50% of patients.

The protocol was immunoSEQ multiplex PCR, while the TCRdb copy is restricted to in-frame clones and leaves out a portion. Among about 67,000 clones listed, around 85% were seen once. Overall study results and limits: Also showing low normalized T-cell clonal expansion were some of the nonresponders. Antigen targets of the expanded peripheral T cells went undetermined.

The CDR3 is 17 amino acids. CDR1 and CDR2 (germline): SGHAT, FQNNGV. Unmatched junction bases numbered 16, after V lost 5 bases and J lost 9 bases. This clonotype originated in an adult with an advanced solid tumor such as melanoma, head and neck, liver or kidney cancer. The specimen comprised CD4+ or CD8+ T cells sorted from blood, sampled in a trial of the OX40 agonist ivuxolimab. V is TRBV11-2 and J is TRBJ1-5, with 10 bases matching TRBD1. The CDR3 DNA follows: TGTGCCAGCAGCCGCGAAAGGGGGACAGGGGCCGGAGGGCCCCAGCATTTT. Translated, it gives CASSRERGTGAGGPQHF. Full variable domain (remainder filled in from reference TRBV11-2 and TRBJ1-5): EAGVAQSPRYKIIEKRQSVAFWCNPISGHATLYWYQQILGQGPKLLIQFQNNGVVDDSQLPKDRFSAERLKGVDSTLKIQPAKLEDSAVYLCASSRERGTGAGGPQHFGDGTRLSIL.